These 11 T cell receptor beta chains were sequenced from one sample in a study of blood T cell repertoires in COVID-19 (dated by TCRdb to 2019 to 2021). Libraries were constructed by the immunoSEQ multiplex PCR assay. TCRdb re-hosts the immuneACCESS table, in-frame sequences only. Its copies lack some clones; in the studies checked, an unresolved V gene accounts for under half of them, and the cause for the rest is not known. The sample table holds some 60,000 clones, of which around 81% were seen once. In total, the top ten clones hold over 25% of the sample. Sequencing used peripheral blood. These TCRs come from a woman of 80 years or more with active or convalescent COVID-19.

The V gene is TRBV19, the J gene TRBJ2-3; no reliable D call. CDR1 and CDR2 (germline): LNHDA, SQIVND (reference sequence). The ends were cut back, 0 bases at V and 0 bases at J, with 13 bases in the middle. CDR3 length: 17 residues. CDR3 protein: CASSIDLRETSTDTQYF. The CDR3, as DNA: TGTGCCAGTAGTATAGATCTAAGAGAAACTAGCACAGATACGCAGTATTTT.

This CDR3 is CASSYQGPPYEQYF. The CDR3 nucleotides read TGTGCCAGCAGTTATCAGGGCCCCCCCTACGAGCAGTACTTC. V is TRBV6-2 or TRBV6-3 and J is TRBJ2-7; D is perhaps TRBD1 (5 bases). CDR3 length equals 14 residues. Germline V lookup: CDR1 MNHEY, CDR2 SVGEGT. Trimming left V 3 bases short and J 2 bases short, with 11 bases between.

This rearrangement joins TRBV27 to TRBJ1-5; D possibly corresponds to TRBD1 (5 bases). CDR3 length: 14 residues. Trimming cost V 6 bases and J 3 bases, with 12 bases left between them. From germline, CDR1 is MNHEY and CDR2 SMNVEV (reference sequence). This CDR3 reads CASRADSPNQPQHF. The CDR3 DNA follows: TGTGCCAGCAGAGCAGACAGCCCCAATCAGCCCCAGCATTTT.

The sample holds a few counts of this clone. This sequence joins TRBV10-2 and TRBJ2-7; 8 bases align to TRBD1. The CDR3 consists of 15 residues. Germline V gives CDR1 WSHSY, CDR2 SAAADI. V lost 6 bases to trimming and J lost 2 bases; unmatched junction nucleotides: 9. CDR3 protein: CASSGTGGGTYEQYF. For the CDR3, the DNA is TGCGCCAGCAGCGGAACAGGGGGAGGAACCTACGAGCAGTACTTC.

V and J are TRBV7-2 and TRBJ1-4; D unclear. The CDR3 sequence is 15 residues long. The germline V gene encodes CDR1 SGHTA and CDR2 FQGNSA. The germline V and J ends were trimmed by 8 bases and 8 bases, with 21 bases remaining between them. As DNA, the CDR3 is TGTGCCAGCCCTACAAGAAGGCAGAGAGGGGAAAAACTGTTTTTT. Amino acids: CASPTRRQRGEKLFF.

CDR3 nucleotides: TGTGCCAGTAGCGACCGGACCTACAGGGATGGCTACACCTTC. Encoded protein: CASSDRTYRDGYTF. This chain links TRBV19 with TRBJ1-2, with a weak D call TRBD1 (6 bases). V was trimmed by 6 bases and J by 6 bases, leaving 17 bases between them. The germline V gene encodes CDR1 LNHDA and CDR2 SQIVND (reference sequence). This CDR3 region has 14 residues. The full variable domain, in which reference TRBV19 and TRBJ1-2 provide the parts outside the CDR3, is DGGITQSPKYLFRKEGQNVTLSCEQNLNHDAMYWYRQDPGQGLRLIYYSQIVNDFQKGDIAEGYSVSREKKESFPLTVTSAQKNPTAFYLCASSDRTYRDGYTFGSGTRLTVV.

The chain employs TRBV25-1 and TRBJ2-3; 9 bases line up with TRBD2. V lost 6 bases, J lost 3 bases, and 7 bases stayed unmatched. The CDR3 length is 15 residues. Germline V gives CDR1 MGHDK, CDR2 SYGVNS. The CDR3 is CASSKAAGGTDTQYF. The CDR3 region has the DNA TGTGCCAGCAGCAAAGCGGCGGGGGGGACAGATACGCAGTATTTT.

The chain has TRBV7-2 and TRBJ1-3; tentative D call: TRBD1 (6 bases). V lost 4 bases and J 3 bases, leaving 7 bases between the germline ends. The germline CDR1 and CDR2 sequences are SGHTA and FQGNSA. CDR3 size: 13 residues. The CDR3 sequence is CASSSGVGNTIYF. The CDR3 nucleotides read TGTGCCAGCAGCTCAGGGGTTGGAAACACCATATATTTT.

The CDR3 DNA reads as TGTGCCAGCAGCTTAGCTTGGCAGGCTACCTACAATGAGCAGTTCTTC. This translates into CASSLAWQATYNEQFF. The chain employs TRBV11-2 and TRBJ2-1, with unresolved D. Germline V lookup: CDR1 SGHAT, CDR2 FQNNGV. V lost 1 base and J lost 2, with 12 bases in between. This CDR3 contains 16 residues.

CDR3 in amino acids: CASSLVSAAFSGNTIYF. The CDR3 nucleotides read TGTGCCAGCAGCCTAGTTTCGGCGGCTTTCTCTGGAAACACCATATATTTT. The genes are TRBV28 and TRBJ1-3; D unclear. Germline assignment: CDR1 MDHEN and CDR2 SYDVKM. This CDR3 region has 17 residues. Trimming left V 6 bases short and J 0 bases short, with 18 bases between.

V and J are TRBV18 and TRBJ1-2; D gene ambiguous. CDR3 length: 13 residues. CDR1 is KGHSH, CDR2 LQKENI, per germline. V lost 2 bases and J 4 bases, leaving 8 bases between the germline ends. Here the CDR3 DNA reads TGTGCCAGCTCACCAGAGAATGGCTATGGCTACACCTTC. This sequence encodes CASSPENGYGYTF.